Listed below are T cell receptor beta chains from one sample, sequenced in a study of blood T cell repertoires in COVID-19. Data came from immunoSEQ multiplex PCR; TCRdb stores just in-frame clones and leaves some out. The table has 300,000 or so clones, nearly 90% seen once; the top ten hold 4.5% to 7%. The specimen was PBMCs or T cells enriched from blood (not recorded which). The receptors shown here come from a woman aged 25-40 years who had recovered from COVID-19. CDR3s include the opening cysteine and the closing phenylalanine or tryptophan. Each record gives: V gene, clone size, D gene, J gene, CDR3 DNA, CDR3 protein. The D gene is left open where the match is weak. Clone size, where shown, is once, few, many, or a class for clones that have expanded.

TRBV5-1	.	TRBD1	TRBJ1-2	TGCGCCAGCAGCTTACGGCAGGGGGCACATGGCTACACCTTC	CASSLRQGAHGYTF
TRBV19	.	TRBD2	TRBJ2-1	TGTGCCAGTAGTATACAGACTAGCGGGGGGGTCAATGAGCAGTTCTTC	CASSIQTSGGVNEQFF
TRBV19	.	.	TRBJ1-5	TGTGCCAGTAGTCCGAGTAATCAGCCCCAGCATTTT	CASSPSNQPQHF
TRBV18	.	.	TRBJ1-4	TGTGCCAGCTCACCCGGACAGCCAACTAATGAAAAACTGTTTTTT	CASSPGQPTNEKLFF
TRBV3-1/TRBV3-2	many	.	TRBJ1-6	TGTGCCAGCAGCCAAGAGCGGTGGGAGGCCCGGACGAGATCCCTCCACTTT	CASSQERWEARTRSLHF
TRBV6-1	.	.	TRBJ1-2	TGTGCCAGCAGTGAAGGGGACACCTATGGCTACACCTTC	CASSEGDTYGYTF
TRBV3-1/TRBV3-2	.	.	TRBJ2-3	TGTGCCAGCAGCCAAGATCATCCGGGGAGCGTGCAGTATTTT	CASSQDHPGSVQYF
TRBV5-6	.	.	TRBJ2-7	TGTGCCAGCAGCACAGGGTCCTACGAGCAGTACTTC	CASSTGSYEQYF
TRBV3-1/TRBV3-2	.	TRBD1	TRBJ1-1	TGTGCCAGCAGCCAGCTCGGACAGGGGGCGAGGACTGAAGCTTTCTTT	CASSQLGQGARTEAFF
TRBV3-1/TRBV3-2	.	.	TRBJ1-2	TGTGCCAGCAGCCAAGGCAGCACGGGCTATGGCTACACCTTC	CASSQGSTGYGYTF
TRBV7-9	.	.	TRBJ2-3	TGTGCCAGCAGCCCCGGACAGGGCCCACGGACTAGCGAATCAGATACGCAGTATTTT	CASSPGQGPRTSESDTQYF
TRBV10-3	.	TRBD1	TRBJ1-4	TGTGCCATCAGTGGTGAGGGGGCCGGCGAAAAACTGTTTTTT	CAISGEGAGEKLFF
TRBV5-1	.	.	TRBJ1-2	TGCGCCAGCAGGGCACTAACCAGTGTGGGCTACACCTTC	CASRALTSVGYTF
TRBV13	.	TRBD2	TRBJ2-5	TGTGCCAGCAGCTCCCGGGGACTAGCGGGACCTCAAGAGACCCAGTACTTC	CASSSRGLAGPQETQYF
TRBV6-5	.	TRBD1	TRBJ2-1	TGTGCCAGCAGAACGACAGGGGGCGCGTACAATGAGCAGTTCTTC	CASRTTGGAYNEQFF
TRBV14	.	.	TRBJ1-1	TGTGCCAGCAGCCAAGACCTGGGGCTGAACACTGAAGCTTTCTTT	CASSQDLGLNTEAFF
TRBV10-3	.	.	TRBJ2-2	TGTGCCATCAGTGAGTCCCGGAACACCGGGGAGCTGTTTTTT	CAISESRNTGELFF
TRBV5-1	once	.	TRBJ2-2	TGCGCCAGCAGCTTCCGGGACACCAACACCGGGGAGCTGTTTTTT	CASSFRDTNTGELFF
TRBV30	.	TRBD1	TRBJ2-7	TGTGCCTGGAGTGGGGGGACAGGGTCGGACGAGCAGTACTTC	CAWSGGTGSDEQYF
TRBV6-2/TRBV6-3	.	TRBD1	TRBJ2-7	TGTGCCAGCAGTGACGGACAGGGTGGTAGGTACGAGCAGTACTTC	CASSDGQGGRYEQYF
TRBV13	.	TRBD1	TRBJ1-2	TGTGCCAGCAGCTTACGACCAGGGGGCGGCTACACCTTC	CASSLRPGGGYTF
TRBV18	few	.	TRBJ1-2	TGTGCCAGCTCACCCTCAGGACAGTACTATGGCTACACCTTC	CASSPSGQYYGYTF
TRBV18	.	TRBD1	TRBJ2-5	TGTGCCAGCTCAAGAACAGGGACAGGGGAGACCCAGTACTTC	CASSRTGTGETQYF
TRBV7-6	.	.	TRBJ1-6	TGTGCCAGCAGCCCGTCTGCGGGGAATAATTCACCCCTCCACTTT	CASSPSAGNNSPLHF
TRBV6-5	.	.	TRBJ1-3	TGTGCCAGCAGTTTGGGGCAGGGCTCTGGAAACACCATATATTTT	CASSLGQGSGNTIYF
TRBV6-2/TRBV6-3	.	TRBD1	TRBJ1-2	TGTGCCAGCAGTGAGGACAGGAACTATGGCTACACCTTC	CASSEDRNYGYTF
TRBV6-5	.	.	TRBJ1-4	TGTGCCAGCACTAGTACTGAAAAACTGTTTTTT	CASTSTEKLFF
TRBV5-1	.	TRBD1	TRBJ1-3	TGCGCCAGCAGTCCAATTTCGACGACAGGGGGAAACACCATATATTTT	CASSPISTTGGNTIYF
TRBV19	.	.	TRBJ1-6	TGTGCCAGTAGTGTTGGACGGTGGGAGAATTCACCCCTCCACTTT	CASSVGRWENSPLHF
TRBV10-1	.	TRBD1	TRBJ1-5	TGCGCCAGCAGTGAGAAGGGGGCGAGGACCCAGCATTTT	CASSEKGARTQHF
TRBV3-1/TRBV3-2	.	.	TRBJ1-1	TGTGCCAGCAGCCAAGTGGCGGGCAAAGCTTTCTTT	CASSQVAGKAFF
TRBV25-1	.	.	TRBJ1-1	TGTGCCAGCAGTGAATACGGGGGATCCACTGAAGCTTTCTTT	CASSEYGGSTEAFF
TRBV15	.	.	TRBJ1-4	TGTGCCACCAGCCAAAAAGAAAAACTGTTTTTT	CATSQKEKLFF
TRBV14	once	.	TRBJ1-1	TGTGCCAGCAGCCAAGAATTGCGCTTTGGGGAGGCTTTCTTT	CASSQELRFGEAFF
TRBV7-9	.	TRBD1	TRBJ1-3	TGTGCCAGCAGCCCAAATAACGGACAGGGGAGAAACACCATATATTTT	CASSPNNGQGRNTIYF
TRBV6-5	.	.	TRBJ2-2	TGTGCCAGCAAGGAGACCGGGGAGCTGTTTTTT	CASKETGELFF
TRBV4-3	.	TRBD2	TRBJ2-3	TGCGCCAGCAGCCAAGAACCTAGCGGGGGAACTAGCACAGATACGCAGTATTTT	CASSQEPSGGTSTDTQYF
TRBV9	once	.	TRBJ1-3	TGTGCCAGCAGCGTAGGGCCAGGACACCCCGACTCGTTT	CASSVGPGHPDSF
TRBV5-3	.	.	TRBJ2-7	TGTGCCTGGTGGGCTCATAACACAGGGAAAAACTCCTACGAGCAGTACTTC	CAWWAHNTGKNSYEQYF
TRBV19	.	.	TRBJ1-1	TGTGCCAGTAGTGAGGTTGGGGAGGGAGCTTTCTTT	CASSEVGEGAFF
TRBV10-3	.	TRBD2	TRBJ2-3	TGTGCCATCAGCGGACTAGCGGGGGGGGCAACAGATACGCAGTATTTT	CAISGLAGGATDTQYF
TRBV30	.	TRBD1	TRBJ1-5	TGTGCCTGGAGTTACGGACAGGCCGTAGGTCAGCCCCAGCATTTT	CAWSYGQAVGQPQHF
TRBV10-3	once	.	TRBJ1-5	TGTGCCATCGGCAGCGTTGGCAATCAGCCCCGGCATTTT	CAIGSVGNQPRHF
TRBV5-1	.	TRBD1	TRBJ1-2	TGCGCCAGCAGCTCCGCCGGGACAGGGTTCTATGGCTACACCTTC	CASSSAGTGFYGYTF
TRBV5-1	.	.	TRBJ1-2	TGCGCCAGCAGGCTCGGTGGGGCCTATGGCTACACCTTC	CASRLGGAYGYTF
TRBV30	.	TRBD2	TRBJ2-5	TGTGCCTGGAACCCTAGCGGGGTCGGGCGAGAGACCCAGTACTTC	CAWNPSGVGRETQYF